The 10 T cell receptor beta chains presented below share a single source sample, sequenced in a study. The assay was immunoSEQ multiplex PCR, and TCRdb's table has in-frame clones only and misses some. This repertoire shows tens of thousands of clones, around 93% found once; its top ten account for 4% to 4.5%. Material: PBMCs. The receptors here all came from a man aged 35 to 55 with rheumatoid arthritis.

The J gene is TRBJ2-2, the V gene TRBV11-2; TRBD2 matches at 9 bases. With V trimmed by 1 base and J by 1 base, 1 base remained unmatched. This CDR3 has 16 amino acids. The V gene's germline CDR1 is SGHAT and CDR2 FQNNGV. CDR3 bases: TGTGCCAGCAGCTTAGGAGCGGGAGGGAACACCGGGGAGCTGTTTTTT. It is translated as CASSLGAGGNTGELFF. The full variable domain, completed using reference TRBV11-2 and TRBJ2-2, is EAGVAQSPRYKIIEKRQSVAFWCNPISGHATLYWYQQILGQGPKLLIQFQNNGVVDDSQLPKDRFSAERLKGVDSTLKIQPAKLEDSAVYLCASSLGAGGNTGELFFGEGSRLTVL.

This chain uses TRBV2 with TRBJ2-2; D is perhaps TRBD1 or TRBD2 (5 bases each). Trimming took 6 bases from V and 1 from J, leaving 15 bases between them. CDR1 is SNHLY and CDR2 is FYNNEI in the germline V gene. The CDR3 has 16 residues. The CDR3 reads CASRRSGTRNTGELFF. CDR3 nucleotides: TGTGCCAGCAGGAGATCCGGGACGAGGAACACCGGGGAGCTGTTTTTT. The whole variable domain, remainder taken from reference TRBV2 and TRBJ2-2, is EPEVTQTPSHQVTQMGQEVILRCVPISNHLYFYWYRQILGQKVEFLVSFYNNEISEKSEIFDDQFSVERPDGSNFTLKIRSTKLEDSAMYFCASRRSGTRNTGELFFGEGSRLTVL.

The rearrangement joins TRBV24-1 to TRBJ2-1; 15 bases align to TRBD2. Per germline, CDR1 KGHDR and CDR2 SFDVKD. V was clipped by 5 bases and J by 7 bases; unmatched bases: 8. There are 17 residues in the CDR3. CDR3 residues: CATSASLGLAGGNEQFF. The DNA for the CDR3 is TGTGCCACCAGTGCTTCCCTGGGACTAGCGGGGGGAAATGAGCAGTTCTTC.

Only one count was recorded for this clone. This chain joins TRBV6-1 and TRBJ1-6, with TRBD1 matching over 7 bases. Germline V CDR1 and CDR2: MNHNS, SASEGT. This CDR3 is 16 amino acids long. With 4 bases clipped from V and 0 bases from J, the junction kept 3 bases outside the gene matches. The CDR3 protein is CASSGDSSSYNSPLHF. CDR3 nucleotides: TGTGCCAGCAGTGGGGACAGCAGCTCCTATAATTCACCCCTCCACTTT.

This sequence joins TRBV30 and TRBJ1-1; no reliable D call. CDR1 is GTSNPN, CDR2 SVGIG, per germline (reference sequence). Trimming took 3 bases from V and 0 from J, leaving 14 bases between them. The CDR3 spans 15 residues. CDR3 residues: CAWRPRYALNTEAFF. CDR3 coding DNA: TGTGCCTGGAGGCCGCGTTACGCGCTGAACACTGAAGCTTTCTTT.

The CDR3 region is CSVEYGYTF. CDR3 DNA: TGCAGTGTTGAGTATGGCTACACCTTC. The rearrangement links TRBV20-1 to TRBJ1-2, with unresolved D. V was trimmed by 7 bases and J by 5 bases, leaving 5 bases between them. CDR1 DFQATT and CDR2 SNEGSKA come from the germline V gene (reference sequence). The CDR3 totals 9 residues.

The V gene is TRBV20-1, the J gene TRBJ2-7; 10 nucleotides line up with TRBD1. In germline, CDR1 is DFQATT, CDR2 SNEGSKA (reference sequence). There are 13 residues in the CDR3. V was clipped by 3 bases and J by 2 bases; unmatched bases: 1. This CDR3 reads CSASGQGAYEQYF. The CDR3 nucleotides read TGCAGTGCTAGTGGACAGGGGGCCTACGAGCAGTACTTC.

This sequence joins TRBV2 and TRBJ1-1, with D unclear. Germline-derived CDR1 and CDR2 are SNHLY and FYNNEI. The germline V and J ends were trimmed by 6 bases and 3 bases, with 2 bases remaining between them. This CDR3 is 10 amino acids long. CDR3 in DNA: TGTGCCAGCAGGGACACTGAAGCTTTCTTT. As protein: CASRDTEAFF.

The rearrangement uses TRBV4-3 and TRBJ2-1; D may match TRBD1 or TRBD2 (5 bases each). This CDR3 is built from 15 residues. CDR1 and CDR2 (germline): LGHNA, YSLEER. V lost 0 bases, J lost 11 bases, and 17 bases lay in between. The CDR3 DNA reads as TGCGCCAGCAGCCAAGATAGATCCGGGACGGAAAAGCAGTTCTTC. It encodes CASSQDRSGTEKQFF.

The CDR3 DNA is TGTGCCAGCAGCGGTACTAGCGGGAGAGTCTATGAGCAGTTCTTC. Translated: CASSGTSGRVYEQFF. The V and J genes are TRBV7-8 and TRBJ2-1, with 11 bases that match TRBD2. In germline, CDR1 is SGHVS, CDR2 FQNEAQ. The CDR3 totals 15 residues. V shed 5 bases and J 8 bases; nucleotides not matched to a gene: 8.